A single sample is the source of the 9 T cell receptor beta chains below, sequenced in a study of T cell changes during pregnancy in multiple sclerosis (dated by TCRdb to the late 2010s). Libraries were prepared through the immunoSEQ multiplex PCR assay. TCRdb took this table from immuneACCESS and kept in-frame rearrangements with V and J called. Such tables lack part of the clones; where checked against another copy, unresolved V genes explain under half of the gap, and the rest is unexplained. In this sample the table shows tens of thousands of clones, over 80% of which occur a single time. Of the sample, about 2.5% falls within the top ten clones. Sequenced here: peripheral blood, sampled before pregnancy. Every receptor here comes from a female donor with multiple sclerosis, enrolled in a pregnancy study.

The sample holds one count of this clone. This chain's CDR3 is CSVIGVVETQYF. In DNA form, the CDR3 reads TGCAGCGTTATAGGGGTAGTAGAGACCCAGTACTTC. This chain uses TRBV29-1 with TRBJ2-5; D is possibly TRBD1 (5 bases). V was pared by 5 bases and J by 4 bases, with 11 bases between. The CDR3 is 12 residues long. CDR1 and CDR2 (germline): SQVTM, ANQGSEA.

The rearrangement joins TRBV29-1 to TRBJ2-1; tentative D call: TRBD1 (6 bases). Germline CDR1 reads SQVTM; CDR2 reads ANQGSEA. This CDR3 has 13 residues. V was shortened by 4 bases and J by 4 bases, with 11 bases between the two germline ends. The CDR3 DNA follows: TGCAGCGTTGGACAGGCCCCTTACAATGAGCAGTTCTTC. It is translated as CSVGQAPYNEQFF.

This rearrangement joins TRBV7-2 to TRBJ2-7; 7 bases fit TRBD1. CDR1 SGHTA and CDR2 FQGNSA come from the germline V gene. This CDR3 contains 14 residues. With 5 bases clipped from V and 7 bases from J, the junction kept 11 bases outside the gene matches. CDR3 region: CASSRGDSMREQYF. DNA of the CDR3: TGTGCCAGCAGCCGTGGGGACAGCATGCGAGAGCAGTACTTC.

The chain employs TRBV13 and TRBJ1-1, with TRBD1 as a possible D gene (6 bases). Germline assignment: CDR1 PRHDT and CDR2 FYEKMQ (reference sequence). The CDR3 runs 14 residues. Trimming removed 5 bases at V and 3 bases at J, with 13 bases between. The CDR3 region has the DNA TGTGCCAGCAGCCTCCAGGGGAGGGACACTGAAGCTTTCTTT. As protein: CASSLQGRDTEAFF.

The chain joins TRBV4-2 to TRBJ1-2; maybe TRBD1 (6 bases). The germline V gene has CDR1 LGHNA and CDR2 YNFKEQ. The CDR3 runs to 18 residues. The ends were cut back, 0 bases at V and 3 bases at J, with 20 bases in the middle. CDR3 sequence (DNA): TGTGCCAGCAGCCAAGATAAGGGGGGGCAGTCCCAACACTATGGCTACACCTTC. Residues: CASSQDKGGQSQHYGYTF.

V gene TRBV18 combines with J gene TRBJ2-7; 10 positions agree with TRBD2. Germline assignment: CDR1 KGHSH and CDR2 LQKENI. The V and J ends lost 6 bases and 10 bases, in that order; junction bases with no gene match: 9. The CDR3 is 13 residues long. This chain's CDR3 is CASSPEREGSQYF. The CDR3 coding sequence is TGTGCCAGCTCGCCGGAGCGGGAGGGGAGCCAGTACTTC.

This chain links TRBV5-5 with TRBJ2-7; TRBD1 agrees at 8 bases. With V trimmed by 3 bases and J by 2 bases, 1 base remained unmatched. This CDR3 region has 13 residues. Germline V gene sequence: CDR1 SGHKS, CDR2 YYEKEE (reference sequence). The CDR3 region is CASSSDRAYEQYF. The CDR3 DNA follows: TGTGCCAGCAGCTCGGACAGGGCCTACGAGCAGTACTTC.

The gene calls are TRBV7-9 and TRBJ2-3; 10 bases agree with TRBD2. This CDR3 contains 16 residues. After removal of 3 bases from V and 2 bases from J, the junction contained 5 bases not matched to a gene. The germline gives CDR1 SEHNR, CDR2 FQNEAQ (reference sequence). Here the CDR3 reads CASSFIAGGYTDTQYF. CDR3 DNA sequence: TGTGCCAGCAGCTTCATAGCGGGAGGATACACAGATACGCAGTATTTT.

The rearrangement joins TRBV6-4 to TRBJ1-1; 7 nucleotides match TRBD1. The CDR3 length is 13 residues. Trimming took 6 bases from V and 1 from J; bases not matched to a gene: 2. The germline gives CDR1 MRHNA, CDR2 SNTAGT. CDR3 protein: CASRGQENTEAFF. CDR3 nucleotide sequence: TGTGCCAGCAGAGGACAGGAGAACACTGAAGCTTTCTTT.